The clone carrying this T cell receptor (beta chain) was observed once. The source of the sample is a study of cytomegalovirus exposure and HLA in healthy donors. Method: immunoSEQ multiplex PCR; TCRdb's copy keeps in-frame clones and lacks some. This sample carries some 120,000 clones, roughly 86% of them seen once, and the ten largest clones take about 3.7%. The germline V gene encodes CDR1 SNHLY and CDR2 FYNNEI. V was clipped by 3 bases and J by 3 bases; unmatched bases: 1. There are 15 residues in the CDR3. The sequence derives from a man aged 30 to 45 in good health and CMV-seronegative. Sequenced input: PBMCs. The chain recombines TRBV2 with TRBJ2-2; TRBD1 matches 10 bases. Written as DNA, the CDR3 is TGTGCCAGCAGTGATGGGACAGGGGACACCGGGGAGCTGTTTTTT. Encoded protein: CASSDGTGDTGELFF.